These 26 T cell receptor beta chains share one sample of origin, sequenced in a study of cytomegalovirus exposure and HLA in healthy donors. The PCR made use of 60 Vbeta and 13 Jbeta primers. Measured with immunoSEQ multiplex PCR; TCRdb has only the in-frame clones, and not every one. Among around 150,000 clones listed, under 70% were seen once. Material: PBMCs. The receptors come from a woman in her 30s in good health and CMV-seropositive.

A word on this clone: The junction departs from germline at one end; a sequencing error may be responsible. This sequence joins TRBV7-7 and TRBJ2-2; 7 bases agree with TRBD2. The germline gives CDR1 SSHAT, CDR2 FNYEAQ (reference sequence). The CDR3 sequence is 17 residues long. CDR3 loop: CASSLGRGREGTGELFF. The CDR3 DNA reads as TGTGCTAGCAGCTTAGGAAGAGGCAGGGAGGGAACCGGGGAGCTGTTTTTT.

This chain connects TRBV11-2 to TRBJ2-5; 7 bases line up with TRBD1. Unmatched junction bases numbered 5, after V lost 3 bases and J lost 1 base. Germline V gives CDR1 SGHAT, CDR2 FQNNGV. The CDR3 has 15 residues. The CDR3 protein is CASSLGTVPQETQYF. The CDR3 nucleotides are TGTGCCAGCAGCTTGGGGACAGTCCCCCAAGAGACCCAGTACTTC.

A few counts support this clone. V is TRBV2 and J is TRBJ2-7, with 8 bases matching TRBD1. Germline V lookup: CDR1 SNHLY, CDR2 FYNNEI. CDR3 length equals 15 residues. Trimming at V came to 8 bases and at J to 0 bases, leaving 9 bases not matched to a gene. The CDR3 loop is CASHLDRGSSYEQYF. CDR3 in DNA: TGTGCCAGCCACCTAGACAGGGGAAGCTCCTACGAGCAGTACTTC.

The chain combines TRBV11-2 with TRBJ2-5; 10 bases fit TRBD1. CDR3 length equals 14 residues. V gave up 5 bases and J gave up 4 bases; unmatched junction bases: 4. Germline assignment: CDR1 SGHAT and CDR2 FQNNGV. CDR3 protein: CASSLRTGGETQYF. The CDR3 DNA reads as TGTGCCAGCAGCCTCCGGACAGGGGGAGAGACCCAGTACTTC.

The chain employs TRBV5-4 and TRBJ2-5, with D possibly TRBD2 on 6 matching bases. Germline assignment: CDR1 SGHNT and CDR2 YYREEE (reference sequence). Trimming cost V 0 bases and J 0 bases, with 12 bases left between them. CDR3 length: 16 amino acids. In DNA, the CDR3 is TGTGCCAGCAGCTTGGGGGGAGGAACAGACCAAGAGACCCAGTACTTC. Translating it yields CASSLGGGTDQETQYF.

The chain recombines TRBV5-1 with TRBJ2-3; D might be TRBD2 (5 bases). CDR3 size: 14 residues. V gave up 0 bases and J gave up 8 bases, with 13 bases separating them. CDR1 and CDR2 (germline): SGHRS, YFSETQ. CDR3 protein: CASSLGEGGGTQYF. As DNA, the CDR3 is TGCGCCAGCAGCTTGGGCGAGGGCGGAGGTACGCAGTATTTT. The full variable domain, completed using reference TRBV5-1 and TRBJ2-3, is KAGVTQTPRYLIKTRGQQVTLSCSPISGHRSVSWYQQTPGQGLQFLFEYFSETQRNKGNFPGRFSGRQFSNSRSEMNVSTLELGDSALYLCASSLGEGGGTQYFGPGTRLTVL.

V usage is TRBV5-4 and J usage is TRBJ1-1, with 7 positions matching TRBD1. With V trimmed by 3 bases and J by 2 bases, 4 bases remained unmatched. This CDR3 is 14 amino acids long. Germline values: CDR1 SGHNT, CDR2 YYREEE (reference sequence). The CDR3 DNA reads TGTGCCAGCAGCTGGACAGGCGGTAACACTGAAGCTTTCTTT. This encodes CASSWTGGNTEAFF.

V and J are TRBV20-1 and TRBJ2-5; weak D call: TRBD2 (6 bases). V was trimmed by 5 bases and J by 4 bases, leaving 8 bases between them. Germline CDR1 reads DFQATT; CDR2 reads SNEGSKA (reference sequence). The CDR3 runs to 11 residues. The DNA of the CDR3 is TGCAGTGCTGGGCGGGGAGAGACCCAGTACTTC. This sequence encodes CSAGRGETQYF.

In its sample, this clone was seen a few times. The chain combines TRBV7-9 with TRBJ2-1; D perhaps matches TRBD2 (6 bases). This CDR3 spans 15 amino acids. Germline assignment: CDR1 SEHNR and CDR2 FQNEAQ (reference sequence). V was clipped by 1 base and J by 9 bases, with 16 bases between them. The DNA for the CDR3 is TGTGCCAGCAGCTTAGGAGGAGGGTTGGCGGCTGAGCAGTTCTTC. This sequence encodes CASSLGGGLAAEQFF.

This clone was detected a few times. The rearrangement uses TRBV30 and TRBJ2-1, with 9 nucleotides matching TRBD2. The CDR3 is 14 amino acids. V lost 0 bases and J lost 9; bases outside the gene matches: 6. Germline CDR1 reads GTSNPN; CDR2 reads SVGIG (reference sequence). The CDR3 bases are TGTGCCTGGAGTGTACGGGGTAGCGGGGGTGAGCAGTTCTTC. Translation gives CAWSVRGSGGEQFF.

As concerns this clone: Other DNA sequences from this sample encode an identical CDR3 as well. The rearrangement links TRBV11-2 to TRBJ1-5; a possible D gene is TRBD1 (5 bases). Per the germline V gene, CDR1 is SGHAT and CDR2 is FQNNGV. The CDR3 covers 13 residues. Trimming removed 3 bases at V and 3 bases at J, with 6 bases between. This CDR3 is CASSLGLNQPQHF. The CDR3 DNA sequence: TGTGCCAGCAGCTTGGGGCTCAATCAGCCCCAGCATTTT.

The chain carries TRBV5-4 and TRBJ2-7; 9 positions agree with TRBD1. The V gene's germline CDR1 is SGHNT and CDR2 YYREEE (reference sequence). The CDR3 runs 14 residues. The ends lost 7 bases at V and 5 bases at J; junction bases unmatched: 10. The CDR3 sequence is CASGPPGQGNEQYF. The CDR3 nucleotides read TGTGCCAGCGGCCCGCCGGGACAGGGAAACGAGCAGTACTTC.

J is TRBJ1-5 and V is TRBV7-6, with D tentatively TRBD1 (5 bases). The CDR3 covers 17 residues. Germline V CDR1 and CDR2: SGHVS, FNYEAQ. V was pared by 1 base and J by 1 base, with 14 bases between. For the CDR3, the DNA is TGTGCCAGCAGCTTAGGGCTCCGGGGGAGGAGCAATCAGCCCCAGCATTTT. This encodes CASSLGLRGRSNQPQHF.

The chain links TRBV6-5 to TRBJ1-5, with D tentatively TRBD1 (5 bases). Trimming took 5 bases from V and 4 from J, leaving 9 bases between them. Germline CDR1 MNHEY, CDR2 SVGAGI. CDR3 size: 13 residues. CDR3 region: CASSSRANQPQHF. Written as DNA, the CDR3 is TGTGCCAGCAGTAGCAGGGCTAATCAGCCCCAGCATTTT.

The genes are TRBV6-1 and TRBJ2-7; 7 bases agree with TRBD1. This CDR3 is built from 14 residues. Losses at the gene ends were 5 bases for V and 1 base for J; bases not matched to a gene: 5. In germline, CDR1 is MNHNS, CDR2 SASEGT. The CDR3 reads CASSFRDRSYEQYF. Written as DNA, the CDR3 is TGTGCCAGCAGTTTCCGGGACAGATCCTACGAGCAGTACTTC.

This chain links TRBV2 with TRBJ2-5; 13 bases match TRBD2. Germline CDR1 reads SNHLY; CDR2 reads FYNNEI. CDR3 length: 14 amino acids. V dropped 6 bases and J dropped 4; count of bases not matched to a gene: 2. The CDR3 protein is CASSGLAGAETQYF. The DNA for the CDR3 is TGTGCCAGCAGCGGACTAGCGGGAGCAGAGACCCAGTACTTC.

A single count supports this clone. The chain uses TRBV7-9 and TRBJ2-1, with 7 positions matching TRBD2. The germline V gene has CDR1 SEHNR and CDR2 FQNEAQ (reference sequence). This CDR3 spans 14 amino acids. V dropped 7 bases and J dropped 3; count of bases not matched to a gene: 6. The CDR3 region is CASTAASGYNEQFF. CDR3 in DNA: TGTGCCAGCACGGCGGCTAGCGGCTACAATGAGCAGTTCTTC.

Notes on this clone: Other DNA sequences in the sample encode the same CDR3. This chain uses TRBV4-2 with TRBJ1-2; TRBD1 matches 8 bases. The ends lost 0 bases at V and 3 bases at J; junction bases unmatched: 21. Germline values: CDR1 LGHNA, CDR2 YNFKEQ. The CDR3 runs to 21 residues. CDR3 region: CASSQDPRGGQGVRVDYGYTF. CDR3 nucleotides: TGTGCCAGCAGCCAAGATCCAAGAGGAGGACAGGGCGTAAGAGTCGACTATGGCTACACCTTC.

V gene TRBV6-1 combines with J gene TRBJ1-3; D remains unclear. Germline V lookup: CDR1 MNHNS, CDR2 SASEGT. The CDR3 runs to 12 residues. The V end lost 8 bases, the J end lost 4 bases, and 9 bases lay between the germline ends. CDR3 bases: TGTGCCAGCCACCCTGAGGGAAACACCATATATTTT. Amino acid sequence: CASHPEGNTIYF.

The chain uses TRBV7-9 and TRBJ1-1, with TRBD1 matching over 7 bases. The V and J ends lost 1 base and 11 bases, in that order; junction bases with no gene match: 7. Germline CDR1 SEHNR, CDR2 FQNEAQ (reference sequence). This CDR3 comprises 13 residues. Here the CDR3 reads CASSLESDRDAFF. The DNA of the CDR3 is TGTGCCAGCAGCTTAGAATCAGACAGGGATGCTTTCTTT.

V and J are TRBV5-1 and TRBJ1-2; 7 nucleotides match TRBD1. Germline V gene lookup returns CDR1 SGHRS and CDR2 YFSETQ. Unmatched junction bases numbered 20, after V lost 3 bases and J lost 6 bases. The CDR3 covers 18 residues. This CDR3 reads CASSSYLQGIGLNHGYTF. CDR3 in DNA: TGCGCCAGCAGCTCATACTTACAGGGGATTGGGCTCAACCATGGCTACACCTTC.

The rearrangement joins TRBV10-3 to TRBJ1-5; D gene uncertain. This CDR3 has 13 amino acids. The V end was cut by 11 bases, the J end by 2 bases, with 13 bases between. The germline CDR1 and CDR2 sequences are ENHRY and SYGVKD. The CDR3, as DNA: TGTGCCGTCGGGTCGGATGGCAATCAGCCCCAGCATTTT. Its translation is CAVGSDGNQPQHF.

This clone was counted between two and nine times. The chain carries TRBV5-1 and TRBJ2-1; no clear D. The germline V gene has CDR1 SGHRS and CDR2 YFSETQ. V gave up 5 bases and J gave up 1 base, with 10 bases separating them. The CDR3 sequence is 14 residues long. The CDR3 DNA follows: TGCGCCAGCAGACATGATAAATCCTACAATGAGCAGTTCTTC. It encodes CASRHDKSYNEQFF.

The J gene is TRBJ2-1, the V gene TRBV9; D gene ambiguous. V was trimmed by 4 bases and J by 6 bases, leaving 11 bases between them. The CDR3 length is 13 residues. CDR1 SGDLS and CDR2 YYNGEE come from the germline V gene. Here the CDR3 DNA reads TGTGCCAGCAGCCCCCCGGTCCTCAATGAGCAGTTCTTC. It specifies CASSPPVLNEQFF.

The chain couples TRBV7-9 to TRBJ2-3, with 10 bases fitting TRBD2. The germline V gene has CDR1 SEHNR and CDR2 FQNEAQ (reference sequence). The CDR3 has 15 residues. The trim removed 3 bases at V and 10 bases at J, leaving 10 bases unmatched. CDR3 sequence: CASSFNSGGTTPQYF. As DNA, the CDR3 is TGTGCCAGCAGCTTCAATAGCGGGGGGACTACTCCGCAGTATTTT. The variable domain in full, completed from reference TRBV7-9 and TRBJ2-3, reads DTGVSQNPRHKITKRGQNVTFRCDPISEHNRLYWYRQTLGQGPEFLTYFQNEAQLEKSRLLSDRFSAERPKGSFSTLEIQRTEQGDSAMYLCASSFNSGGTTPQYFGPGTRLTVL.

The V and J genes are TRBV7-6 and TRBJ2-5; a possible D gene is TRBD2 (6 bases). The better agreement between TRBJ2-7 and the DNA end casts doubt on the J call. Germline CDR1 is SGHVS and CDR2 is FNYEAQ. This CDR3 contains 15 residues. CDR3 sequence: CASSSHGLTSDEQYF. CDR3 nucleotides: TGTGCCAGCAGCTCGCACGGACTAACGAGCGACGAGCAGTACTTC.